This TCR beta chain was obtained from a study of vaccination effects on CD4 cells after COVID-19. Before sequencing took place, the ViraFEST assay used viral peptide pools to expand antigen-specific CD4+ T cells. An approximately 10-day culture period preceded the isolation of CD4+ T cells. BNT162b2 vaccine or mRNA-1273 vaccine was given to participants in two doses. Negative nucleocapsid antibody tests before and after vaccination confirmed no previous SARS-CoV-2 infection. Cultures of over 1.5 million PBMC per well contained approximately 10 IU/ml IL-2 plus 10 ug/ml peptides. In the cultures, half the medium was exchanged for IL-2 medium on days 3 and 7. CDR3 length equals 15 residues. The J segment lost 0 bases and the V segment lost 4 bases, leaving 4 bases of the junction unmatched. The germline CDR1 and CDR2 sequences are LNHDA and SQIVND (reference sequence). Of note for this clone: Its specificity is unknown.

Here immunoSEQ multiplex PCR was the method, and the copy in TCRdb shows in-frame clones only, minus some. Of tens of thousands of clones listed, about three quarters are singletons. This clonotype was obtained from a human donor who received a COVID-19 vaccine. The input for sequencing was CD4+ T cells from PBMCs cultured with HCoV-229E spike peptides, taken after COVID-19 vaccination. The chain has TRBV19 and TRBJ2-3; 7 bases fit TRBD2. The CDR3 here is CASSTGLVSTDTQYF. CDR3 nucleotide sequence: TGTGCCAGTAGTACTGGACTAGTGAGCACAGATACGCAGTATTTT.